The entry below gives a single TCR beta chain sequence along with its context. This CDR3 spans 14 amino acids. Germline V lookup: CDR1 MRHNA, CDR2 SNTAGT. The ends were cut back, 7 bases at V and 0 bases at J, with 9 bases in the middle. The data stem from a study of blood T cells in healthy people across ages. Sample-barcoded 5' priming and a J-beta primer mix drove a second PCR of about 6 to 12 cycles. TCRdb reprocessed the 5' RACE reads with MiXCR, giving one entry per CDR3 protein. The sample lists roughly 640,000 distinct CDR3 sequences, approximately 30% occurring once. The sample taken for sequencing was blood. V is TRBV6-4 and J is TRBJ2-2; D gene unclear. The origin of this receptor is a woman of 80 years or more in good health. Here the CDR3 reads CASTPSANTGELFF. In nucleotides, the CDR3 is TGTGCCAGCACCCCGTCGGCGAACACCGGGGAGCTGTTTTTT.